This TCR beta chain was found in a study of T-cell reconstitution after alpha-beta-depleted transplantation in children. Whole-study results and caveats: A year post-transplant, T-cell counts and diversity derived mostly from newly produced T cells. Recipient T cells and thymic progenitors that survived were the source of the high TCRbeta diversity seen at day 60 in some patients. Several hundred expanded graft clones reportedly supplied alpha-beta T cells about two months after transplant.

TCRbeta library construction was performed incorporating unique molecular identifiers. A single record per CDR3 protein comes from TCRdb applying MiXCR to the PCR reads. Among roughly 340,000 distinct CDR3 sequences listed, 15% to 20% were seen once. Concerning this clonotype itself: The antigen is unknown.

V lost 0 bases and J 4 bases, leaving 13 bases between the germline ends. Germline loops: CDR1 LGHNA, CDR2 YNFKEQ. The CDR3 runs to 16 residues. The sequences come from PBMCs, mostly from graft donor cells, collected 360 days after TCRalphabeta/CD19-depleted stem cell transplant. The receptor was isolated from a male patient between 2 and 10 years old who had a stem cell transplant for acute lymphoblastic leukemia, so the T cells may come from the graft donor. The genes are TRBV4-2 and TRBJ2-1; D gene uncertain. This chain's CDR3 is CASSQEAASDYNEQFF. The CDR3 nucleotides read TGTGCCAGCAGCCAAGAGGCAGCGAGCGATTACAATGAGCAGTTCTTC.